The 6 T cell receptor beta chains listed next were all sequenced from one sample in a study of siplizumab effects on memory and regulatory T cells. The assay was immunoSEQ multiplex PCR, and TCRdb's table has in-frame clones only and misses some. The sample shows more than 85,000 clones, roughly 92% of them seen only once. The specimen was Tregs sorted from blood. The receptors were gathered from a human donor in good health.

The V call is TRBV6-6, the J call TRBJ2-7; 8 bases map to TRBD1. This CDR3 has 14 amino acids. Germline-derived CDR1 and CDR2 are MNHNY and SVGAGI (reference sequence). The junction had 4 bases not matched to a gene; V was cut back by 4 bases and J by 2 bases. The DNA of the CDR3 is TGTGCCAGCAGTTTGGGACAGGTGACCTACGAGCAGTACTTC. Protein product: CASSLGQVTYEQYF.

The chain employs TRBV5-1 and TRBJ2-7, with D perhaps matching TRBD2 (6 bases). CDR3 size: 18 residues. V shed 4 bases and J shed 1 base, with 24 bases lying between them. From germline, CDR1 is SGHRS and CDR2 YFSETQ. The CDR3 protein is CASSRRPGGDSGSYEQYF. CDR3 in DNA: TGCGCCAGCAGCCGCCGCCCTGGAGGGGATAGCGGATCCTACGAGCAGTACTTC.

The chain links TRBV7-2 to TRBJ2-7, with unresolved D. Germline values: CDR1 SGHTA, CDR2 FQGNSA. With 2 bases removed from V and 3 bases from J, the gap between germline ends came to 5 bases. This CDR3 spans 12 amino acids. CDR3 region: CASSLQVYEQYF. The CDR3 DNA follows: TGTGCCAGCAGCTTACAGGTCTACGAGCAGTACTTC.

This sequence joins TRBV7-6 and TRBJ2-4; D remains unclear. The V and J ends lost 2 bases and 1 base respectively, with 3 bases between them. The CDR3 has 13 residues. Looked up from germline, CDR1 is SGHVS and CDR2 is FNYEAQ. The CDR3 protein is CASSLSAKNIQYF. In nucleotides, the CDR3 is TGTGCCAGCAGCTTATCGGCCAAAAACATTCAGTACTTC.

The J gene is TRBJ2-5, the V gene TRBV27; a weak D match, TRBD1 (5 bases). In germline, CDR1 is MNHEY, CDR2 SMNVEV (reference sequence). The CDR3 covers 14 residues. Trimming left V 6 bases short and J 4 bases short, with 15 bases between. The CDR3 sequence: CASSRAGRRETQYF. CDR3 DNA: TGTGCCAGCAGCCGGGCAGGGCGTAGAGAGACCCAGTACTTC.

This clone appeared once. V gene TRBV9 combines with J gene TRBJ2-1, with D perhaps TRBD2 (6 bases). The germline V and J ends were trimmed by 0 bases and 9 bases, with 10 bases remaining between them. Germline lookup yields CDR1 SGDLS and CDR2 YYNGEE. The CDR3 loop spans 13 amino acids. CDR3 amino acids: CASSVVLGGEQFF. In DNA, the CDR3 is TGTGCCAGCAGCGTAGTATTGGGAGGTGAGCAGTTCTTC.